Each of the 21 T cell receptor beta chains below was sequenced from the same sample in a study of blood T cell repertoires in COVID-19 (dated by TCRdb to between 2020 and 2021). Library preparation used the immunoSEQ multiplex PCR assay. This is the immuneACCESS table as TCRdb keeps it, with only in-frame sequences that have V and J called. A part of the clones is gone; compared with another copy, unresolved V genes explain less than half, and the rest is unexplained. This sample is represented by 100,000 or so clones; 85% of them were singletons. About an eighth of the sample is in the top ten clones. The material sequenced was peripheral blood. The receptors come from a man aged 50-59 years with active or convalescent COVID-19.

This chain connects TRBV11-2 to TRBJ2-1, with TRBD2 matching over 7 bases. This CDR3 region has 14 residues. Germline CDR1 and CDR2: SGHAT and FQNNGV. The J segment lost 6 bases and the V segment lost 3 bases, leaving 5 bases of the junction unmatched. CDR3 sequence: CASSFDWEGNEQFF. The CDR3 DNA reads TGTGCCAGCAGCTTCGACTGGGAGGGCAATGAGCAGTTCTTC.

The genes are TRBV29-1 and TRBJ1-2; TRBD1 matches at 10 bases. The V gene's germline CDR1 is SQVTM and CDR2 ANQGSEA. V lost 5 bases to trimming and J lost 3 bases; unmatched junction nucleotides: 18. CDR3 length: 18 amino acids. The CDR3 sequence is CSVRASGTGDRKDYGYTF. The CDR3 nucleotides read TGCAGCGTTCGAGCCTCGGGGACAGGGGACCGTAAAGACTATGGCTACACCTTC.

The V gene is TRBV7-8, the J gene TRBJ1-6, with D possibly TRBD1 on 5 matching bases. V lost 5 bases and J lost 8, with 19 bases in between. This CDR3 has 16 residues. Germline V CDR1 and CDR2: SGHVS, FQNEAQ. The CDR3 loop is CASSPDGTGQYSPLHF. The CDR3 DNA reads TGTGCCAGCAGCCCAGACGGCACAGGCCAATATTCACCCCTCCACTTT.

This chain uses TRBV14 with TRBJ2-7, with TRBD2 matching 10 bases. CDR3 length: 15 amino acids. The germline gives CDR1 SGHDN, CDR2 FVKESK. V shed 7 bases and J 8 bases; nucleotides not matched to a gene: 14. CDR3: CASNSGGTSVDQQYF. The CDR3 nucleotides are TGTGCCAGCAACTCAGGGGGGACTAGCGTCGACCAGCAGTACTTC.

The rearrangement joins TRBV13 to TRBJ1-6; no firm D call. V was pared by 5 bases and J by 9 bases, with 14 bases between. The CDR3 totals 14 residues. CDR1 PRHDT and CDR2 FYEKMQ come from the germline V gene (reference sequence). CDR3 DNA sequence: TGTGCCAGCAGCCTGGGTCTGGGGAGTTCACCCCTCCACTTT. It yields the protein CASSLGLGSSPLHF. Based on the CDR3 plus reference TRBV13 and TRBJ1-6, the full variable domain is AAGVIQSPRHLIKEKRETATLKCYPIPRHDTVYWYQQGPGQDPQFLISFYEKMQSDKGSIPDRFSAQQFSDYHSELNMSSLELGDSALYFCASSLGLGSSPLHFGNGTRLTVT.

CDR3 nucleotide sequence: TGTGCCTGGAACGGCGGAAATAATTCACCCCTCCACTTT. Amino acid sequence: CAWNGGNNSPLHF. This chain links TRBV30 with TRBJ1-6; D uncertain. Trimming removed 4 bases at V and 5 bases at J, with 9 bases between. Germline V gene sequence: CDR1 GTSNPN, CDR2 SVGIG (reference sequence). The CDR3 spans 13 residues.

This clone was seen more than once but under ten times. The rearrangement links TRBV28 to TRBJ2-7, with D perhaps TRBD2 (5 bases). The CDR3 covers 14 residues. Germline lookup yields CDR1 MDHEN and CDR2 SYDVKM. V lost 2 bases and J lost 4, with 12 bases in between. The CDR3 sequence: CASSLPREPYEQYF. CDR3 nucleotide sequence: TGTGCCAGCAGTTTACCGAGGGAACCGTACGAGCAGTACTTC.

The rearrangement joins TRBV24-1 to TRBJ1-4; no reliable D call. CDR3 length equals 14 residues. V was cut by 4 bases and J by 7 bases, with 12 bases left in between. The germline CDR1 and CDR2 sequences are KGHDR and SFDVKD. The CDR3 DNA is TGTGCCACCAGTGACGGCGGAACCAGTGAAAAACTGTTTTTT. It is translated as CATSDGGTSEKLFF.

This clone was observed a handful of times. The genes are TRBV21-1 and TRBJ2-7; TRBD2, the D gene given by the table, was not confirmed from the DNA. TRBV21-1 is assigned pseudogene status. The CDR3 has 17 amino acids. This CDR3 is CASSESGRDGRIYEQYF. In DNA, the CDR3 is TGTGCCAGCAGCGAAAGCGGTAGGGATGGCCGAATCTACGAGCAGTACTTC.

V usage is TRBV11-3 and J usage is TRBJ2-2, with 7 bases fitting TRBD1. This CDR3 spans 17 amino acids. The V segment lost 0 bases and the J segment 4 bases; nucleotides outside the gene matches: 8. From germline, CDR1 is SGHNT and CDR2 YENEEA. This chain's CDR3 is CASSLENTTGPTGELFF. The CDR3 coding sequence is TGTGCCAGCAGCTTAGAGAATACGACAGGGCCCACCGGGGAGCTGTTTTTT.

This sequence joins TRBV28 and TRBJ2-3, with D possibly TRBD2 on 6 matching bases. Trimming pared 8 bases from V and 8 bases from J, leaving 17 bases between. The CDR3 totals 13 residues. CDR1 MDHEN and CDR2 SYDVKM come from the germline V gene. CDR3 amino acids: CASGVGGGGTQYF. CDR3 DNA: TGTGCCAGCGGTGTAGGTGGGGGAGGTACGCAGTATTTT.

Remarks on this clone: The junction does not match germline at one end; this may be a read error. This chain links TRBV25-1 with TRBJ1-1; D gene ambiguous. CDR3 size: 14 residues. Germline V CDR1 and CDR2: MGHDK, SYGVNS. In nucleotides, the CDR3 is TGTGCCAGCAGCGAATGGAGAGAGAACACTGAAGCTTTCTTT. It codes for CASSEWRENTEAFF.

The V call is TRBV29-1, the J call TRBJ2-1, with TRBD2 as a possible D gene (6 bases). The CDR3 has 13 residues. Germline CDR1 is SQVTM and CDR2 is ANQGSEA. Trimming shortened V by 5 bases and J by 5 bases, and 13 bases separated the two germline ends. Written as DNA, the CDR3 is TGCAGCGTTCAGCGGGCGACCAACAATGAGCAGTTCTTC. This codes for CSVQRATNNEQFF.

V usage is TRBV15 and J usage is TRBJ1-5; the D is unclear. The V gene lost 4 bases and the J gene lost 9 bases, with 10 bases spanning the gap. The length of the CDR3 is 12 residues. CDR1 is LNHNV and CDR2 is YYDKDF in the germline V gene (reference sequence). CDR3 bases: TGTGCCACCAGCAAACCGCCAGGGCCCCAGCATTTT. Its translation is CATSKPPGPQHF.

V gene TRBV12-3 or TRBV12-4 combines with J gene TRBJ2-1; 10 bases are a match to TRBD1. The length of the CDR3 is 13 residues. The V segment lost 6 bases and the J segment 7 bases; nucleotides outside the gene matches: 3. The CDR3 here is CASSGTGVNEQFF. The CDR3 region has the DNA TGTGCCAGCAGCGGGACAGGGGTTAATGAGCAGTTCTTC.

V gene TRBV5-8 combines with J gene TRBJ2-7, with 7 bases fitting TRBD1. Trimming at V came to 4 bases and at J to 0 bases, leaving 4 bases not matched to a gene. Germline V CDR1 and CDR2: SGHTS, YDEGEE. The CDR3 covers 14 residues. This CDR3 reads CASSRGQSSYEQYF. As DNA, the CDR3 is TGTGCCAGCAGCAGGGGACAGAGCTCCTACGAGCAGTACTTC.

This chain joins TRBV3-1 (or the pseudogene TRBV3-2) and TRBJ1-3; TRBD1 is a possible D gene (5 bases). Germline CDR1 LGHDT, CDR2 YNNKEL (reference sequence). Trimming stripped 3 bases from V and 4 bases from J, with 10 bases between. This CDR3 comprises 14 residues. The CDR3 reads CASSQAKGGNTIYF. CDR3 nucleotides: TGTGCCAGCAGCCAGGCAAAGGGGGGAAACACCATATATTTT.

The chain recombines TRBV5-1 with TRBJ2-1, with 8 bases fitting TRBD2. The CDR3 runs to 14 residues. From germline, CDR1 is SGHRS and CDR2 YFSETQ. J lost 7 bases, V lost 2 bases, and 5 bases had no gene match. The CDR3 nucleotides read TGCGCCAGCAGCTTTGACGGGAGGGGGAATGAGCAGTTCTTC. Its protein is CASSFDGRGNEQFF.

V gene TRBV5-1 combines with J gene TRBJ1-2; 10 positions match TRBD1. This CDR3 region has 15 residues. The germline gives CDR1 SGHRS, CDR2 YFSETQ. The V segment lost 0 bases and the J segment 4 bases; nucleotides outside the gene matches: 3. The DNA for the CDR3 is TGCGCCAGCAGCTTGGGGGACAGGGGTCCCTATGGCTACACCTTC. This translates into CASSLGDRGPYGYTF.

The chain is built from TRBV7-2 and TRBJ1-1; 8 positions match TRBD1. V shed 4 bases and J 5 bases; nucleotides not matched to a gene: 6. Germline V gives CDR1 SGHTA, CDR2 FQGNSA. This CDR3 has 14 amino acids. CDR3 protein: CASSSRTGRTEAFF. In DNA, the CDR3 is TGTGCCAGCAGCTCGCGGACAGGGAGGACTGAAGCTTTCTTT.

The chain links TRBV5-1 to TRBJ2-5, with D possibly matching TRBD2 (6 bases). Trimming took off 5 bases at V and 4 bases at J, with 12 bases between the two ends. The CDR3 totals 13 residues. Germline values: CDR1 SGHRS, CDR2 YFSETQ. The CDR3 region has the DNA TGCGCCAGCAGGCGAGCTAGCGTAGAGACCCAGTACTTC. Encoded protein: CASRRASVETQYF. Variable domain in full (rest from reference TRBV5-1 and TRBJ2-5): KAGVTQTPRYLIKTRGQQVTLSCSPISGHRSVSWYQQTPGQGLQFLFEYFSETQRNKGNFPGRFSGRQFSNSRSEMNVSTLELGDSALYLCASRRASVETQYFGPGTRLLVL.